One and the same sample provided the 8 T cell receptor beta chains below, sequenced in a study of tumor-infiltrating lymphocytes in primary liver carcinoma. Researchers generated TCR beta cDNA from roughly 520 ng of total RNA, relying on a constant-region primer. TCR beta libraries came from three nested multiplex PCR rounds using slightly modified ARM-PCR. The first two PCR rounds used TRBV1-TRBV30 primers with a Cbeta primer, about 9 cycles each. TCRdb re-analysed the multiplex PCR reads in MiXCR, keeping a single row per CDR3 protein. The data contain just over 300,000 distinct CDR3 sequences, 45% to 70% of them singletons. The study extracted blood RNA from unsorted whole blood and also extracted germline DNA. Specimen: peripheral blood. The receptors derive from a woman aged 25-40 years with primary liver carcinoma and hepatitis B virus infection.

Remarks on this clonotype: This may be a read error, as it is one base from a much larger clone. This chain connects TRBV12-3 or TRBV12-4 to TRBJ2-5; a weak D match, TRBD1 (6 bases). V was pared by 8 bases and J by 3 bases, with 13 bases between. This CDR3 region has 13 residues. In nucleotides, the CDR3 is TGTGCCAGCGGTCTGGGACATAAAGAGACCCAGTACTTC. Its protein product is CASGLGHKETQYF.

The chain has TRBV30 and TRBJ2-1, with D perhaps TRBD2 (6 bases). With 5 bases removed from V and 16 bases from J, the gap between germline ends came to 18 bases. The CDR3 totals 11 residues. From germline, CDR1 is GTSNPN and CDR2 SVGIG (reference sequence). CDR3 sequence reads: CAWGAGGDVFF. CDR3 DNA sequence: TGTGCCTGGGGGGCTGGCGGGGACGTATTCTTC.

Worth noting for this clonotype: This clone may be a read error of a much larger clone one base away. The CDR3 ends on some other residue instead of the conserved phenylalanine or tryptophan, so this is likely a read error. This chain connects TRBV6-6 to TRBJ2-3; D may be TRBD1 (6 bases). Trimming took off 4 bases at V and 3 bases at J, with 8 bases between the two ends. This CDR3 is built from 13 residues. Germline V gene data show CDR1 as MNHNY and CDR2 as SVGAGI (reference sequence). The CDR3 region has the DNA TGTGCCAGCAGTTGGCAGGGGACAGATACGCAGTATCTT. This codes for CASSWQGTDTQYL.

The sample holds one count of this clonotype. The chain links TRBV6-6 to TRBJ2-2; D is possibly TRBD1 or TRBD2 (5 bases each). The CDR3 sequence is 14 residues long. V lost 7 bases and J lost 1, with 10 bases in between. CDR1 is MNHNY, CDR2 SVGAGI, per germline (reference sequence). The CDR3 coding sequence is TGTGCCAGCACGGGGACCCTGAACACCGGGGAGCTGTTTTTT. It is translated as CASTGTLNTGELFF.

The chain links TRBV6-6 to TRBJ2-4, with 10 bases identical to TRBD2. This CDR3 has 15 amino acids. V lost 7 bases to trimming and J lost 12 bases; unmatched junction nucleotides: 15. Germline assignment: CDR1 MNHNY and CDR2 SVGAGI (reference sequence). This CDR3 is CASKRTSGRGDTQYF. The CDR3 DNA is TGTGCCAGCAAACGGACTAGCGGCAGGGGGGACACTCAGTACTTC.

Regarding this clonotype: An end of the junction differs from the germline gene, which may be a read error. The rearrangement links TRBV11-2 to TRBJ2-7; D is perhaps TRBD2 (5 bases). This CDR3 region has 13 residues. Looked up from germline, CDR1 is SGHAT and CDR2 is FQNNGV. This CDR3 is CASSSRPGCERHF. The CDR3 DNA is TGTGCCAGCAGCTCCCGCCCCGGATGTGAGCGGCACTTC.

Concerning this clonotype itself: Given a much more abundant clone one base away, this may be a read error. The CDR3 is CASSFGERQETQYF. The CDR3 DNA reads TGTGCCAGCAGCTTCGGAGAGAGACAAGAGACCCAGTACTTC. The chain has TRBV11-1 and TRBJ2-5; unclear D gene. The CDR3 spans 14 residues. Between the trimmed V and J ends, which lost 3 bases and 2 bases, there was a span of 10 bases. Germline lookup yields CDR1 SGHAT and CDR2 FQDESV (reference sequence). The full variable domain, completed using reference TRBV11-1 and TRBJ2-5, is EAEVAQSPRYKITEKSQAVAFWCDPISGHATLYWYRQILGQGPELLVQFQDESVVDDSQLPKDRFSAERLKGVDSTLKIQPAELGDSAMYLCASSFGERQETQYFGPGTRLLVL.

V gene TRBV6-2 or TRBV6-3 combines with J gene TRBJ2-7, with 7 bases aligning to TRBD2. Germline CDR1 reads MNHEY; CDR2 reads SVGEGT. The V segment lost 2 bases and the J segment 6 bases; nucleotides outside the gene matches: 7. This CDR3 is 14 amino acids long. CDR3 region: CASSYLQLASEQYF. The CDR3 DNA reads TGTGCCAGCAGTTACCTCCAACTAGCGTCCGAGCAGTACTTC.